This T cell receptor (beta chain) was recorded in a study of blood T cell repertoires in COVID-19. On the study more broadly: Nucleic acid was either cDNA or gDNA, and it came from T cells, B-cell-depleted T cells, or PBMCs.

The CDR3 is 15 residues long. CDR1 and CDR2 from the germline V gene are SNHLY and FYNNEI. The V gene lost 0 bases and the J gene lost 3 bases, with 12 bases spanning the gap. In this sample, this clone turned up a few times. Only in-frame clones appear in the TCRdb table, and some are missing; sequencing was by immunoSEQ multiplex PCR. The repertoire consists of over 200,000 clones, with around 80% occurring once and the leading ten covering 5.1%. The chain joins TRBV2 to TRBJ2-7; possible D gene TRBD2, 6 bases. The specimen sequenced was peripheral blood. This receptor was identified in a human donor in a cohort sampled during active COVID-19. CDR3 bases: TGTGCCAGCAGTGAAGCGGCACTAGCAGTCTACGAGCAGTACTTC. Protein sequence: CASSEAALAVYEQYF. Full variable domain (rest looked up from reference TRBV2 and TRBJ2-7): EPEVTQTPSHQVTQMGQEVILRCVPISNHLYFYWYRQILGQKVEFLVSFYNNEISEKSEIFDDQFSVERPDGSNFTLKIRSTKLEDSAMYFCASSEAALAVYEQYFGPGTRLTVT.